The 32 T cell receptor beta chains reported below all come from one sample, sequenced in a study of blood T cell repertoires in COVID-19. The table came from immunoSEQ multiplex PCR; TCRdb's copy has only in-frame clones and leaves some out. This table holds some 26,000 clones, about nine tenths found once. Input material: peripheral blood. Every receptor here comes from a woman aged 50 to 60 with active COVID-19.

This chain uses TRBV6-5 with TRBJ1-1; weak D call: TRBD1 (5 bases). In germline, CDR1 is MNHEY, CDR2 SVGAGI. The CDR3 is made up of 13 amino acids. With 10 bases removed from V and 0 bases from J, the gap between germline ends came to 12 bases. The CDR3 protein is CAIRQGLNTEAFF. CDR3 DNA sequence: TGTGCCATCCGGCAGGGCCTGAACACTGAAGCTTTCTTT.

J is TRBJ2-1 and V is TRBV9; D might be TRBD1 (5 bases). This CDR3 region has 14 residues. Looked up from germline, CDR1 is SGDLS and CDR2 is YYNGEE. V shed 1 base and J shed 5 bases, with 10 bases lying between them. CDR3 protein: CASSVSLRDNEQFF. The DNA of the CDR3 is TGTGCCAGCAGCGTAAGTCTCAGGGACAATGAGCAGTTCTTC. Supplemented by reference TRBV9 and TRBJ2-1, the full variable domain reads DSGVTQTPKHLITATGQRVTLRCSPRSGDLSVYWYQQSLDQGLQFLIQYYNGEERAKGNILERFSAQQFPDLHSELNLSSLELGDSALYFCASSVSLRDNEQFFGPGTRLTVL.

J is TRBJ2-4 and V is TRBV5-1, with 7 positions matching TRBD2. The CDR3 totals 15 residues. Trimming at V came to 1 base and at J to 2 bases, leaving 3 bases not matched to a gene. Germline loops: CDR1 SGHRS, CDR2 YFSETQ. The CDR3 region is CASSLSGVTKNIQYF. CDR3 DNA: TGCGCCAGCAGCTTGAGCGGGGTAACCAAAAACATTCAGTACTTC.

The chain has TRBV10-2 and TRBJ2-1, with TRBD2 matching 11 bases. The germline CDR1 and CDR2 sequences are WSHSY and SAAADI. Trimming removed 2 bases from V and 8 bases from J; junction bases left unmatched: 8. CDR3 length: 16 residues. The CDR3 region has the DNA TGCGCCAGCAGTGAGGATACTAGCGGGAGATGGGATGAGCAGTTCTTC. Its protein product is CASSEDTSGRWDEQFF.

The chain carries TRBV19 and TRBJ1-1; D perhaps matches TRBD1 (6 bases). CDR1 and CDR2 (germline): LNHDA, SQIVND (reference sequence). The V gene lost 8 bases and the J gene lost 4 bases, with 20 bases spanning the gap. The CDR3 is 15 residues long. The CDR3 sequence: CASRTGRRGSTEAFF. CDR3 bases: TGTGCCAGTCGAACAGGGCGGAGAGGTAGCACTGAAGCTTTCTTT.

The rearrangement links TRBV28 to TRBJ2-1, with no clear D. Between the trimmed V and J ends, which lost 7 bases and 5 bases, there was a span of 6 bases. The CDR3 is 11 amino acids. In germline, CDR1 is MDHEN, CDR2 SYDVKM. CDR3 coding DNA: TGTGCCAGCACCCTAAACAATGAGCAGTTCTTC. Translated, it gives CASTLNNEQFF.

The genes are TRBV5-1 and TRBJ2-1; perhaps TRBD2 as D (5 bases). V gave up 0 bases and J gave up 7 bases, with 11 bases separating them. The CDR3 has 14 residues. Germline CDR1 and CDR2: SGHRS and YFSETQ. This CDR3 is CASSLGRWENEQFF. For the CDR3, the DNA is TGCGCCAGCAGCTTGGGGCGGTGGGAGAATGAGCAGTTCTTC.

The chain employs TRBV7-2 and TRBJ1-4, with D maybe TRBD1 (6 bases). CDR1 is SGHTA, CDR2 FQGNSA, per germline. The CDR3 extends over 14 amino acids. The V end was cut by 2 bases, the J end by 8 bases, with 12 bases between. The CDR3 DNA follows: TGTGCCAGCAGCTTAAGGGGGATGGGAGAAAAACTGTTTTTT. It encodes CASSLRGMGEKLFF.

The chain combines TRBV10-2 with TRBJ2-1; the match to TRBD2 covers 8 bases. The V segment lost 8 bases and the J segment 8 bases; nucleotides outside the gene matches: 11. CDR3 length: 14 amino acids. Per germline, CDR1 WSHSY and CDR2 SAAADI. CDR3 sequence: CASASGLGFDEQFF. The CDR3 DNA reads as TGCGCCAGCGCCTCGGGACTAGGCTTCGATGAGCAGTTCTTC.

The V call is TRBV6-2 or TRBV6-3, the J call TRBJ2-7; 8 nucleotides agree with TRBD2. CDR1 and CDR2 from the germline V gene are MNHEY and SVGEGT. This CDR3 has 15 amino acids. The ends lost 2 bases at V and 3 bases at J; junction bases unmatched: 6. The CDR3 loop reads CASSYAGTSYYEQYF. The CDR3, as DNA: TGTGCCAGCAGTTACGCCGGGACTAGTTACTACGAGCAGTACTTC.

The genes are TRBV24-1 and TRBJ2-1; D remains unclear. In germline, CDR1 is KGHDR, CDR2 SFDVKD. This CDR3 comprises 16 residues. The V end lost 1 base, the J end lost 5 bases, and 14 bases lay between the germline ends. The CDR3 DNA sequence: TGTGCCACCAGTGATTTTACCGCGGATTCCCACAATGAGCAGTTCTTC. Translating gives CATSDFTADSHNEQFF.

The rearrangement uses TRBV28 and TRBJ2-2, with 8 bases identical to TRBD1. CDR1 MDHEN and CDR2 SYDVKM come from the germline V gene. This CDR3 region has 16 residues. J gave up 1 base and V 5 bases, and 6 bases lay outside the gene matches. The CDR3 DNA sequence: TGTGCCAGCAGTCAGGACAGGGCTTGGAACACCGGGGAGCTGTTTTTT. Its protein is CASSQDRAWNTGELFF.

The chain links TRBV18 to TRBJ2-3, with TRBD1 matching over 12 bases. The V gene's germline CDR1 is KGHSH and CDR2 LQKENI. V lost 6 bases, J lost 5 bases, and 9 bases stayed unmatched. The CDR3 runs to 16 residues. CDR3 residues: CASSPSGTGGQDTQYF. The CDR3 nucleotides read TGTGCCAGCTCGCCCTCCGGGACAGGGGGCCAAGATACGCAGTATTTT.

V gene TRBV15 combines with J gene TRBJ2-6; D is uncertain. From germline, CDR1 is LNHNV and CDR2 YYDKDF (reference sequence). Trimming took off 0 bases at V and 2 bases at J, with 5 bases between the two ends. This CDR3 is 15 amino acids long. In DNA form, the CDR3 reads TGTGCCACCAGCAGAGACATCCCTGGGGCCAACGTCCTGACTTTC. It yields the protein CATSRDIPGANVLTF.

This chain joins TRBV29-1 and TRBJ2-2; 12 bases are a match to TRBD1. CDR1 SQVTM and CDR2 ANQGSEA come from the germline V gene. This CDR3 comprises 15 residues. V gave up 5 bases and J gave up 6 bases; unmatched junction bases: 7. CDR3 nucleotide sequence: TGCAGCGTTTGGGGACAGGGGGCGCGCGCCGGGGAGCTGTTTTTT. It translates to CSVWGQGARAGELFF.

This clone appeared once. The V call is TRBV5-5, the J call TRBJ2-7; TRBD2 aligns across 10 bases. The germline V gene encodes CDR1 SGHKS and CDR2 YYEKEE (reference sequence). Germline trimming cut 0 bases from V and 4 bases from J; bases unmatched to any gene: 10. The CDR3 is 17 residues long. The DNA of the CDR3 is TGTGCCAGCAGCTTGGAGGCTAGCGGGAGCTTCTGGTACGAGCAGTACTTC. It translates to CASSLEASGSFWYEQYF. Supplemented by reference TRBV5-5 and TRBJ2-7, the full variable domain reads DAGVTQSPTHLIKTRGQQVTLRCSPISGHKSVSWYQQVLGQGPQFIFQYYEKEERGRGNFPDRFSARQFPNYSSELNVNALLLGDSALYLCASSLEASGSFWYEQYFGPGTRLTVT.

This clone was counted a single time. The chain uses TRBV28 and TRBJ1-2; TRBD1 might be the D (5 bases). Trimming cost V 4 bases and J 7 bases, with 10 bases left between them. Germline V gene lookup returns CDR1 MDHEN and CDR2 SYDVKM. CDR3 size: 12 residues. CDR3 loop: CASSSSGSGYTF. The CDR3, as DNA: TGTGCCAGCAGTTCATCAGGGTCTGGCTACACCTTC.

This clone was detected only once. The chain is built from TRBV28 and TRBJ1-2, with D tentatively TRBD1 (6 bases). Trimming cost V 6 bases and J 3 bases, with 17 bases left between them. Per germline, CDR1 MDHEN and CDR2 SYDVKM. The CDR3 spans 15 residues. CDR3 in amino acids: CASSTHREIDYGYTF. CDR3 bases: TGTGCCAGCAGCACCCACAGGGAGATAGACTATGGCTACACCTTC.

This chain uses TRBV5-6 with TRBJ1-2; TRBD1 might be the D (6 bases). Between the trimmed V and J ends, which lost 4 bases and 6 bases, there was a span of 19 bases. Germline V gives CDR1 SGHDT, CDR2 YYEEEE. The CDR3 covers 15 residues. CDR3 amino acids: CASSPPSGGADGYTF. The CDR3 DNA sequence: TGTGCCAGCAGCCCCCCGTCTGGGGGCGCAGATGGCTACACCTTC.

The chain carries TRBV27 and TRBJ1-1, with D tentatively TRBD1 (5 bases). V shed 8 bases and J shed 4 bases, with 8 bases lying between them. Per germline, CDR1 MNHEY and CDR2 SMNVEV (reference sequence). This CDR3 has 11 amino acids. The CDR3 DNA reads TGTGCCAGCTCGGGGGGCACTGAAGCTTTCTTT. Translating it yields CASSGGTEAFF.

This clone came up a few times. The gene calls are TRBV28 and TRBJ2-1; 8 positions agree with TRBD2. The CDR3 has 16 amino acids. Germline V gives CDR1 MDHEN, CDR2 SYDVKM. The V gene end was trimmed by 4 bases and the J gene end by 0 bases; junction bases not matched to a gene: 5. CDR3 protein: CASSSISGNSYNEQFF. Written as DNA, the CDR3 is TGTGCCAGCAGTTCGATTAGCGGGAACTCCTACAATGAGCAGTTCTTC.

The chain couples TRBV10-2 to TRBJ1-1; TRBD1 matches at 7 bases. Germline trimming cut 4 bases from V and 4 bases from J; bases unmatched to any gene: 6. Germline V CDR1 and CDR2: WSHSY, SAAADI. This CDR3 has 14 residues. CDR3 bases: TGCGCCAGCAGTGTAGACAGGGAAGGCACTGAAGCTTTCTTT. This translates into CASSVDREGTEAFF.

This clone was seen a single time. The CDR3 is CASSPLDGGGYTF. The CDR3 DNA reads TGTGCCAGCAGTCCCCTCGACGGAGGAGGCTACACCTTC. This chain joins TRBV27 and TRBJ1-2; D remains unclear. CDR1 MNHEY and CDR2 SMNVEV come from the germline V gene (reference sequence). The V end was cut by 5 bases, the J end by 8 bases, with 15 bases between. The CDR3 is made up of 13 amino acids.

The rearrangement uses TRBV4-1 and TRBJ2-1, with D perhaps TRBD2 (5 bases). The V and J ends lost 1 base and 0 bases respectively, with 19 bases between them. The CDR3 loop spans 19 amino acids. Germline loops: CDR1 MGHRA, CDR2 YSYEKL. The CDR3 reads CASSQGLEWRVVSYNEQFF. Here the CDR3 DNA reads TGCGCCAGCAGCCAAGGCCTTGAGTGGCGGGTCGTCTCCTACAATGAGCAGTTCTTC.

This chain connects TRBV7-3 to TRBJ2-1; 7 bases match TRBD1. The CDR3 is 17 residues long. J was trimmed by 4 bases and V by 5 bases; bases with no gene match: 14. Germline lookup yields CDR1 SGHTA and CDR2 FQGTGA. For the CDR3, the DNA is TGTGCCAGCAGCACCCGGGACAGAGGGGTGGGGTACAATGAGCAGTTCTTC. Translating it yields CASSTRDRGVGYNEQFF.

The chain links TRBV5-4 to TRBJ2-1; the match to TRBD1 covers 11 bases. V lost 3 bases to trimming and J lost 7 bases; unmatched junction nucleotides: 6. This CDR3 is 15 amino acids long. Germline-derived CDR1 and CDR2 are SGHNT and YYREEE (reference sequence). DNA for the CDR3: TGTGCCAGCAGCTCCCAGGACAGGGGGCGAAATGAGCAGTTCTTC. Amino acid sequence: CASSSQDRGRNEQFF. The whole variable domain, filled in from reference TRBV5-4 and TRBJ2-1, reads ETGVTQSPTHLIKTRGQQVTLRCSSQSGHNTVSWYQQALGQGPQFIFQYYREEENGRGNFPPRFSGLQFPNYSSELNVNALELDDSALYLCASSSQDRGRNEQFFGPGTRLTVL.

The chain carries TRBV5-1 and TRBJ1-2, with unresolved D. Looked up from germline, CDR1 is SGHRS and CDR2 is YFSETQ. This CDR3 is built from 13 residues. V lost 2 bases, J lost 3 bases, and 8 bases lay in between. The DNA for the CDR3 is TGCGCCAGCAGCTTAAGGGAGGACTATGGCTACACCTTC. Its protein is CASSLREDYGYTF.

A single count supports this clone. This chain uses TRBV6-5 with TRBJ1-1; the D is unclear. Germline assignment: CDR1 MNHEY and CDR2 SVGAGI. The length of the CDR3 is 14 residues. The V end lost 2 bases, the J end lost 2 bases, and 9 bases lay between the germline ends. The chain's CDR3 is CASSYAVRNTEAFF. In DNA form, the CDR3 reads TGTGCCAGCAGTTACGCGGTCAGAAACACTGAAGCTTTCTTT.

The chain combines TRBV12-3 or TRBV12-4 with TRBJ1-3; D is ambiguous. V lost 5 bases, J lost 0 bases, and 5 bases lay in between. The CDR3 length is 13 residues. CDR3 DNA: TGTGCCAGCAGTGAGGACTCTGGAAACACCATATATTTT. The encoded protein is CASSEDSGNTIYF.

This clone showed up just once. V gene TRBV18 combines with J gene TRBJ2-2; possibly TRBD1 for D (6 bases). This CDR3 spans 14 amino acids. Germline V gene data show CDR1 as KGHSH and CDR2 as LQKENI. The V gene lost 1 base and the J gene lost 6 bases, with 9 bases spanning the gap. CDR3 bases: TGTGCCAGCTCACCACGGTCAGGGGCCGGGGAGCTGTTTTTT. Translating it yields CASSPRSGAGELFF.

This clone appeared a single time. The rearrangement uses TRBV19 and TRBJ1-1; a weak D match, TRBD1 (5 bases). The germline V gene encodes CDR1 LNHDA and CDR2 SQIVND (reference sequence). This CDR3 region has 14 residues. V lost 6 bases and J lost 4, with 15 bases in between. CDR3 amino acids: CASSTWAGTTEAFF. In DNA form, the CDR3 reads TGTGCCAGTAGCACCTGGGCGGGGACCACTGAAGCTTTCTTT.

The chain links TRBV6-5 to TRBJ1-2; 11 bases align to TRBD1. V was pared by 6 bases and J by 5 bases, with 2 bases of the junction left unmatched. The CDR3 runs 13 residues. Germline V lookup: CDR1 MNHEY, CDR2 SVGAGI. The CDR3 DNA follows: TGTGCCAGCAGGCGGGACAGGGGGTATGGCTACACCTTC. Its protein product is CASRRDRGYGYTF.